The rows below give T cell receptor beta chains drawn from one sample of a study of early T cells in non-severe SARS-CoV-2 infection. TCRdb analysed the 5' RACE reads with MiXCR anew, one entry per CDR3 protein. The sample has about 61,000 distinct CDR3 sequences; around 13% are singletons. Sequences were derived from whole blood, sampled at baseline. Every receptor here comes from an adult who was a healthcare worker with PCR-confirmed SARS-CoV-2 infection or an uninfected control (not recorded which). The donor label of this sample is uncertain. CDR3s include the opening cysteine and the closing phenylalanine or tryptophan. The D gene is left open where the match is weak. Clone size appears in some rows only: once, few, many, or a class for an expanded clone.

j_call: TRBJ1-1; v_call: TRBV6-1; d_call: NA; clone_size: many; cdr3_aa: CASSEGLLNTEAFF; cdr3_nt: TGTGCCAGCAGTGAAGGGCTGTTGAACACTGAAGCTTTCTTT
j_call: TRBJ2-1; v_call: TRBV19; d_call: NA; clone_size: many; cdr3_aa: CASRRWSPSHNEQFF; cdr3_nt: TGTGCCAGTAGGCGTTGGTCCCCATCTCACAATGAGCAGTTCTTC
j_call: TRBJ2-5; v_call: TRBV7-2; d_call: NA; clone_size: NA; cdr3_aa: CASSPQGGETQYF; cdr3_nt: TGTGCCAGCAGCCCACAAGGGGGAGAGACCCAGTACTTC
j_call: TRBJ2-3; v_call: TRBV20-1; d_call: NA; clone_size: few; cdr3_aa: CSARESGGVTDTQYF; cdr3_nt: TGCAGTGCTAGAGAGTCAGGCGGAGTTACAGATACGCAGTATTTT
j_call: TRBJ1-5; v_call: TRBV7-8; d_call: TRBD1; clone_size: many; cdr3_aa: CASSLTGQPQHF; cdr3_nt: TGTGCCAGCAGCTTGACAGGGCAGCCCCAGCATTTT
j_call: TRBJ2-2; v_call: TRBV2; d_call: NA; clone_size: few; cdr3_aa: CASSERGELFF; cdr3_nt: TGTGCCAGCAGTGAACGAGGGGAGCTGTTTTTT
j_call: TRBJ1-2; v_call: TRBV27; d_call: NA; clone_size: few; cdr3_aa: CASSLKGETAYGYTF; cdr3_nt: TGTGCCAGCAGTTTAAAGGGGGAGACAGCCTATGGCTACACCTTC
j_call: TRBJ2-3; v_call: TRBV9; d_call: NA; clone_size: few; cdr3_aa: CASSVGDRPGQYF; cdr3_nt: TGTGCCAGCAGCGTAGGCGACCGCCCGGGGCAGTATTTT
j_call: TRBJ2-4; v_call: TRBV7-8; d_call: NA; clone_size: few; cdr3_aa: CASSRTPGTKNIQYF; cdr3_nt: TGTGCCAGCAGCCGAACCCCGGGAACCAAAAACATTCAGTACTTC
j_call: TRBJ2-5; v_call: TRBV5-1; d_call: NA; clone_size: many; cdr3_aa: CASSLASQGKETQYF; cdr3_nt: TGCGCCAGCAGCTTGGCCTCCCAGGGTAAAGAGACCCAGTACTTC
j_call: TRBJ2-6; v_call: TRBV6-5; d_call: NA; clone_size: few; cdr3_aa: CASSYDSRYSGANVLTF; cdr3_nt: TGTGCCAGCAGCTACGACAGCCGGTACTCTGGGGCCAACGTCCTGACTTTC
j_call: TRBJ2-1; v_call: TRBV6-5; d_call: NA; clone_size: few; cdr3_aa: CASSYSVTVSPFNEQFF; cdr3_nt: TGTGCCAGCAGTTACTCCGTAACGGTATCCCCTTTCAATGAGCAGTTCTTC
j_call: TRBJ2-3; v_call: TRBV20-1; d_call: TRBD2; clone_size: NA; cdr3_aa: CSARLRGGADTQYF; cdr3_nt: TGCAGTGCTAGATTGCGGGGGGGCGCAGATACGCAGTATTTT